This T cell receptor beta chain was sequenced for a study of identical twins. Study-wide results and limits: Sequences that were out-of-frame, alpha and twin-shared displayed an excess of low generation probability. Zero-insertion analyses were open to partial confounding by invariant MAIT and iNKT cells. Insertions ran lower in abundant cord blood beta clonotypes, though not in memory repertoires.

A universal primer site was created by template switching, with the cDNA bearing unique molecular identifiers. TCRdb analysed the 5' RACE reads with MiXCR anew, one entry per CDR3 protein. The sample holds about 1.7 million distinct CDR3 sequences, 25% to 35% seen once. The CDR3 has 15 amino acids. CDR1 is SNHLY, CDR2 FYNNEI, per germline. On this clonotype: Its antigen is still unknown. One end of the junction is discordant with germline, which a read error may explain.

Sequencing was carried out using cord blood. The rearrangement links TRBV2 to TRBJ2-1; 9 bases match TRBD2. The sequence was collected from a newborn girl in good health. The CDR3 reads CVSTPGLAKVNEQFF. The DNA for the CDR3 is TGTGTCAGCACCCCGGGACTAGCAAAGGTCAATGAGCAGTTCTTC.